This TCR beta chain was documented in a study of long-term antiretroviral therapy in people with HIV. Study-wide results and caveats: Information on adherence to ART, viral resistance or therapy changes was unavailable.

Survey-level immunoSEQ v3.0 assays were run. TCRdb's copy holds only in-frame clones and misses some; the assay was immunoSEQ multiplex PCR. Of fewer than 20,000 clones in the sample, about 94% were seen once. Remarks on this clone: Antigen specificity is unknown.

There was at least one pre-ART PBMC sample for each donor, plus at least two post-ART PBMC samples. J was trimmed by 9 bases and V by 5 bases; bases with no gene match: 10. Germline V gene lookup returns CDR1 SGHNT and CDR2 YENEEA. The CDR3 length is 14 residues. The source of this sequence is a woman aged 45-65 years with HIV. Sequenced here: unsorted PBMCs, sampled 6 to 6.5 years after starting antiretroviral therapy. This chain joins TRBV11-3 and TRBJ2-1; TRBD2 matches 7 bases. CDR3 DNA: TGTGCCAGCAGCCCGGGGGAGGGTAGCATTGAGCAGTTCTTC. It is translated as CASSPGEGSIEQFF.